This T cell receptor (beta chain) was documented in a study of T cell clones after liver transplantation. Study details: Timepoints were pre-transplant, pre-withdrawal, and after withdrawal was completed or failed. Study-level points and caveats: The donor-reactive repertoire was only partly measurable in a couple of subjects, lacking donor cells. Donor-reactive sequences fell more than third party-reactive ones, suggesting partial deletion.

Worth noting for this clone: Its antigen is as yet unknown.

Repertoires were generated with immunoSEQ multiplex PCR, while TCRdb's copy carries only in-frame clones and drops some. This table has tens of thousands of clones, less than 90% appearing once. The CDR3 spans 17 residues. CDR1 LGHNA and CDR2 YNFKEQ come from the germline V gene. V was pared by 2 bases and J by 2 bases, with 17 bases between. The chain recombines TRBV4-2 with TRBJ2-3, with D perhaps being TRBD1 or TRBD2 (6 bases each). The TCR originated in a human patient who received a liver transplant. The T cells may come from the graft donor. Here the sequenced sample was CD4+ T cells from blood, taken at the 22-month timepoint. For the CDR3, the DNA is TGTGCCAGCAGCCAACTATTTCGGGGGACACCCACAGATACGCAGTATTTT. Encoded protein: CASSQLFRGTPTDTQYF.